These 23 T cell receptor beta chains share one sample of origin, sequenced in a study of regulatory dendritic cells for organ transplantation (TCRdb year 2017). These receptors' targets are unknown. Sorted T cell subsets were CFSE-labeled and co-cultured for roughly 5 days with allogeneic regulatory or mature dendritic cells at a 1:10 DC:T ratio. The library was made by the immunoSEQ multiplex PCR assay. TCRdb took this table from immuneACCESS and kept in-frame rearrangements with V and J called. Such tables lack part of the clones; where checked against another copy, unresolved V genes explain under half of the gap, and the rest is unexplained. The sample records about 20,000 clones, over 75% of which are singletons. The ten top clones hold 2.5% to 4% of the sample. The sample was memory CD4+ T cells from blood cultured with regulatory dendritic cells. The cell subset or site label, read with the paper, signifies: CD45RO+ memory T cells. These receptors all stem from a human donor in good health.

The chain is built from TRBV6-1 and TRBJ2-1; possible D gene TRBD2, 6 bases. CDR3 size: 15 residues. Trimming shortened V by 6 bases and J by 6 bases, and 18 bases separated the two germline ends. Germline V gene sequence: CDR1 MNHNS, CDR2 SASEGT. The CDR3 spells CASRSAGSGSNEQFF. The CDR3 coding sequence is TGTGCCAGCAGATCGGCAGGGAGCGGGTCCAATGAGCAGTTCTTC.

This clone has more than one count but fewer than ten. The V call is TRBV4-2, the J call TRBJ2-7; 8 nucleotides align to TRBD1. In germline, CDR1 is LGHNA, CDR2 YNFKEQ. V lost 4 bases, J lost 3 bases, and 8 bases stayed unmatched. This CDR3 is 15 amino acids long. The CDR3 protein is CASSPRTGSHYEQYF. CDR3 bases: TGTGCCAGCAGCCCCAGGACAGGGTCTCACTACGAGCAGTACTTC.

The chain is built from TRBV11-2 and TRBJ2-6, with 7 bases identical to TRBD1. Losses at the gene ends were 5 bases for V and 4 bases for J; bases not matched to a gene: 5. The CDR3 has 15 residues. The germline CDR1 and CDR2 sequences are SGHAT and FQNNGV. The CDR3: CASSVTGAGANVLTF. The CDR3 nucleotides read TGTGCCAGCAGCGTTACAGGGGCGGGGGCCAACGTCCTGACTTTC.

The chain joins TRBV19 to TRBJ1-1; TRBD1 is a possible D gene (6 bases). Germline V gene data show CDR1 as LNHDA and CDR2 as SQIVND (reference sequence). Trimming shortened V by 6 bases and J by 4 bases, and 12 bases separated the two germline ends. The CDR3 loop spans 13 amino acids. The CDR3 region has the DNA TGTGCCAGTAGGGGCAGGGGCGCCACTGAAGCTTTCTTT. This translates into CASRGRGATEAFF.

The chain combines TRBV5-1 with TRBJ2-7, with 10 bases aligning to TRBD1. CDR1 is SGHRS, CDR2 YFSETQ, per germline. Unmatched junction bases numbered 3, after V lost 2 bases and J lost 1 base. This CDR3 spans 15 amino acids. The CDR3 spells CASSFRDRGSYEQYF. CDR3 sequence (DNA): TGCGCCAGCAGCTTCCGGGACAGGGGATCCTACGAGCAGTACTTC.

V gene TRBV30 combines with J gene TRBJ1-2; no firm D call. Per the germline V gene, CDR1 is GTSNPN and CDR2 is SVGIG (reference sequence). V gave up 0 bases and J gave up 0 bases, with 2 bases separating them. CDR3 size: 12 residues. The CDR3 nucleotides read TGTGCCTGGAGTGTCACTAACTATGGCTACACCTTC. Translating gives CAWSVTNYGYTF.

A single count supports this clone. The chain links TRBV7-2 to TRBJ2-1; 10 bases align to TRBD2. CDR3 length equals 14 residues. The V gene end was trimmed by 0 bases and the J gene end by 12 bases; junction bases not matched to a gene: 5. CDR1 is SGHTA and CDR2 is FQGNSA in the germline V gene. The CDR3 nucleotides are TGTGCCAGCAGCTTAGCGCTAGCGGGAGACGGGCAGTTCTTC. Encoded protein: CASSLALAGDGQFF.

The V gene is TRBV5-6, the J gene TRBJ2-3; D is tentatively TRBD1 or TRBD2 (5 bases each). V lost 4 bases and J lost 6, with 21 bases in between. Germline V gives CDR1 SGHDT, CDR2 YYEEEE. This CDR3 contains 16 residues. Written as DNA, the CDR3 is TGTGCCAGCAGCGTCAACCGGGACCGCCTAGGGGATACGCAGTATTTT. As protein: CASSVNRDRLGDTQYF.

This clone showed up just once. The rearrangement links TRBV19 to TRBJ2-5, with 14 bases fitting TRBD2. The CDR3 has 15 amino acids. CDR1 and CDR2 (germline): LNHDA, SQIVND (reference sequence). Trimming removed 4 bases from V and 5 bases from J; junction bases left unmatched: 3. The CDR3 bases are TGTGCCAGTAGTAGACTAGCGGGGGGGCCCGAGACCCAGTACTTC. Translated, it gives CASSRLAGGPETQYF.

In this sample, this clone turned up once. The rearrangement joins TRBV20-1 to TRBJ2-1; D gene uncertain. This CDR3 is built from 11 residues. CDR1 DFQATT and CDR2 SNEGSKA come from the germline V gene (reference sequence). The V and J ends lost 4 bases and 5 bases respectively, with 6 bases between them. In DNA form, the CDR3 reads TGCAGTGCTACCGGGCACAATGAGCAGTTCTTC. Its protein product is CSATGHNEQFF.

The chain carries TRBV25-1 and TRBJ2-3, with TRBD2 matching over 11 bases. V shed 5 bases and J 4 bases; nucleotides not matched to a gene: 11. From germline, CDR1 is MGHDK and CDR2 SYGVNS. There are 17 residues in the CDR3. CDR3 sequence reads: CASSIPQLAGVADTQYF. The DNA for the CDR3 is TGTGCCAGCAGTATCCCCCAACTAGCGGGAGTGGCAGATACGCAGTATTTT.

Here the CDR3 reads CASSLGEVGTRVVFF. In DNA, the CDR3 is TGTGCCAGCAGCTTAGGAGAGGTAGGGACCCGTGTTGTTTTCTTT. The chain links TRBV7-2 to TRBJ1-1, with D perhaps TRBD1 (5 bases). This CDR3 region has 15 residues. In germline, CDR1 is SGHTA, CDR2 FQGNSA. V gave up 1 base and J gave up 13 bases, with 22 bases separating them.

CDR3 sequence reads: CASSLGLAGRRIDNEQFF. CDR3 nucleotides: TGCGCCAGCAGCCTGGGACTAGCGGGAAGGAGAATCGACAATGAGCAGTTCTTC. This chain joins TRBV5-1 and TRBJ2-1, with 13 bases lining up with TRBD2. V was clipped by 4 bases and J by 5 bases; unmatched bases: 12. The CDR3 loop spans 18 amino acids. Germline loops: CDR1 SGHRS, CDR2 YFSETQ. The whole variable domain, remainder taken from reference TRBV5-1 and TRBJ2-1, is KAGVTQTPRYLIKTRGQQVTLSCSPISGHRSVSWYQQTPGQGLQFLFEYFSETQRNKGNFPGRFSGRQFSNSRSEMNVSTLELGDSALYLCASSLGLAGRRIDNEQFFGPGTRLTVL.

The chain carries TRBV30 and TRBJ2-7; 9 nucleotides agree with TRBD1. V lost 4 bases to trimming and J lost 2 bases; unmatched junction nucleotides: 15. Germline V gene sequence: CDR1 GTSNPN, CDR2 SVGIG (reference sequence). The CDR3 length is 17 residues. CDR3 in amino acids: CAWTQQGAHLNPYEQYF. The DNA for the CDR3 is TGTGCCTGGACCCAACAGGGGGCCCATCTCAACCCCTACGAGCAGTACTTC.

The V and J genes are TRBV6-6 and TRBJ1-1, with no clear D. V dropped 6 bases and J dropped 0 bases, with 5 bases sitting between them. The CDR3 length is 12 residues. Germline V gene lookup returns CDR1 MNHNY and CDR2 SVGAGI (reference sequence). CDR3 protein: CASRRMNTEAFF. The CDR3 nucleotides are TGTGCCAGCAGACGGATGAACACTGAAGCTTTCTTT.

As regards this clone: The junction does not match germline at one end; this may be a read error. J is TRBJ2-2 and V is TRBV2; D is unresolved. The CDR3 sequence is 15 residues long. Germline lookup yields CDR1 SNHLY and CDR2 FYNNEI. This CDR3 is CASSEDYVGEGELFF. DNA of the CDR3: TGTGCCAGCAGCGAAGATTACGTGGGCGAAGGGGAGCTGTTTTTT.

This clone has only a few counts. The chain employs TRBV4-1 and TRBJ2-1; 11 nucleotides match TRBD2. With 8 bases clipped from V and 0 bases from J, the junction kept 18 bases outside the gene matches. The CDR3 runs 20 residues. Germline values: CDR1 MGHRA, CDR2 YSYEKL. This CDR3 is CASLQNHQPGLAASYNEQFF. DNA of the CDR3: TGCGCCAGCCTTCAAAACCACCAGCCGGGACTAGCGGCCTCCTACAATGAGCAGTTCTTC.

The CDR3 loop reads CASLGQGANIQYF. Here the CDR3 DNA reads TGTGCCAGCCTGGGACAGGGGGCGAACATTCAGTACTTC. The rearrangement links TRBV21-1 to TRBJ2-4; the table names TRBD1, a call not compared with the DNA. TRBV21-1 constitutes a pseudogene. This CDR3 spans 13 amino acids.

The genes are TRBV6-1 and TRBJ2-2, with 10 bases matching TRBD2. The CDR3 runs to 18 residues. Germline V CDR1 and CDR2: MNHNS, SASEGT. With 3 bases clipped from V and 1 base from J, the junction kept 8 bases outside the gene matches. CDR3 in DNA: TGTGCCAGCAGTGACCCGAGCGGGAGGGCCCTGAACACCGGGGAGCTGTTTTTT. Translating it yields CASSDPSGRALNTGELFF.

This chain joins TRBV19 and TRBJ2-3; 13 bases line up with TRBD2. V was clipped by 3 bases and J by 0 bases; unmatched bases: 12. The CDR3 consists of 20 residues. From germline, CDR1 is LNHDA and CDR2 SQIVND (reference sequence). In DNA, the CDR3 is TGTGCCAGTAGTATGGGGCGTGGACTAGCGGGAGTTACTAGCACAGATACGCAGTATTTT. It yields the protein CASSMGRGLAGVTSTDTQYF.

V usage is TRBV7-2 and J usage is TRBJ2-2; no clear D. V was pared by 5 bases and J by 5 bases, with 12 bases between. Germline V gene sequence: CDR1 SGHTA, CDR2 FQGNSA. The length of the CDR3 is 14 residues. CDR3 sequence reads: CASSQGPRTGELFF. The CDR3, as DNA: TGTGCCAGCAGCCAAGGACCCAGGACCGGGGAGCTGTTTTTT.

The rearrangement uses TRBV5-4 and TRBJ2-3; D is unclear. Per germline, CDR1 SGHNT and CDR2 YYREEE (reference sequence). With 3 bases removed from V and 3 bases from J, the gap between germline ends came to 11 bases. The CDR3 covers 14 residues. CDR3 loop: CASSSPPMTDTQYF. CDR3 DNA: TGTGCCAGCAGCTCGCCCCCAATGACAGATACGCAGTATTTT.

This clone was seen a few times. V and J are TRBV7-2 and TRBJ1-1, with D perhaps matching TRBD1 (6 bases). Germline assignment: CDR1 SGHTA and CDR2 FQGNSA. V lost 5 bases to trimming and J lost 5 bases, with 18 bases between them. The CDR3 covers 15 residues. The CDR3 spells CASSGGGGAKTEAFF. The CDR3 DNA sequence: TGTGCCAGCAGCGGAGGCGGGGGGGCTAAGACTGAAGCTTTCTTT. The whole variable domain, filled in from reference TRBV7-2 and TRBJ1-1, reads GAGVSQSPSNKVTEKGKDVELRCDPISGHTALYWYRQSLGQGLEFLIYFQGNSAPDKSGLPSDRFSAERTGGSVSTLTIQRTQQEDSAVYLCASSGGGGAKTEAFFGQGTRLTVV.